The 13 T cell receptor beta chains reported below all come from one sample, sequenced in a study of T cell changes during pregnancy in multiple sclerosis. Repertoires were generated with immunoSEQ multiplex PCR, while TCRdb's copy carries only in-frame clones and drops some. The table lists 55,000 to 65,000 clones, 85% to 95% of them singletons, with more than 1.5% in the top ten. Sequenced here: peripheral blood, sampled after pregnancy. These TCRs come from a female donor with multiple sclerosis, enrolled in a pregnancy study.

The chain uses TRBV4-3 and TRBJ2-7, with D tentatively TRBD2 (6 bases). Germline CDR1 reads LGHNA; CDR2 reads YSLEER. The CDR3 sequence is 15 residues long. V lost 0 bases and J lost 4, with 13 bases in between. The CDR3 sequence: CASSQDWTGAYEQYF. In DNA, the CDR3 is TGCGCCAGCAGCCAAGATTGGACGGGAGCGTACGAGCAGTACTTC.

The V and J genes are TRBV18 and TRBJ1-1; maybe TRBD1 (6 bases). This CDR3 comprises 17 residues. V lost 4 bases to trimming and J lost 1 base, with 19 bases between them. CDR1 is KGHSH and CDR2 is LQKENI in the germline V gene. Here the CDR3 DNA reads TGTGCCAGCTCACTCGTCGCGGGGGCTCCGCCGAACACTGAAGCTTTCTTT. Amino acids: CASSLVAGAPPNTEAFF. Using reference TRBV18 and TRBJ1-1 for the parts outside the CDR3, the full variable domain is NAGVMQNPRHLVRRRGQEARLRCSPMKGHSHVYWYRQLPEEGLKFMVYLQKENIIDESGMPKERFSAEFPKEGPSILRIQQVVRGDSAAYFCASSLVAGAPPNTEAFFGQGTRLTVV.

DNA for the CDR3: TGTGCCAGCAGACACCATAGGGGCGAGAATGTACAGCCCCAGCATTTT. This sequence encodes CASRHHRGENVQPQHF. The V call is TRBV6-6, the J call TRBJ1-5; D might be TRBD1 (5 bases). This CDR3 has 16 amino acids. Trimming pared 6 bases from V and 7 bases from J, leaving 22 bases between. Germline V gene sequence: CDR1 MNHNY, CDR2 SVGAGI (reference sequence).

This clone was seen once. The V and J genes are TRBV6-5 and TRBJ2-7; TRBD2 might be the D (6 bases). Trimming took off 6 bases at V and 7 bases at J, with 10 bases between the two ends. Germline V CDR1 and CDR2: MNHEY, SVGAGI. The CDR3 is made up of 11 amino acids. The CDR3 DNA follows: TGTGCCAGCAGGGGGGGTATGGAGCAGTACTTC. Translated, it gives CASRGGMEQYF.

The table lists this clone with a count of one. The rearrangement uses TRBV14 and TRBJ1-1; TRBD1 matches 10 bases. The trim removed 3 bases at V and 1 base at J, leaving 2 bases unmatched. CDR1 and CDR2 (germline): SGHDN, FVKESK. CDR3 length equals 15 residues. For the CDR3, the DNA is TGTGCCAGCAGCCAGAGGACAGGGGGGAACACTGAAGCTTTCTTT. Its protein is CASSQRTGGNTEAFF.

The chain is built from TRBV28 and TRBJ2-1; D is unresolved. CDR3 length equals 12 residues. V lost 2 bases to trimming and J lost 8 bases, with 7 bases between them. Germline CDR1 is MDHEN and CDR2 is SYDVKM. This chain's CDR3 is CASSLGRDEQFF. The CDR3 DNA reads TGTGCCAGCAGTTTAGGCCGGGATGAGCAGTTCTTC.

J is TRBJ2-3 and V is TRBV7-6; no reliable D call. CDR1 and CDR2 (germline): SGHVS, FNYEAQ. Deletions cut 3 bases from V and 5 bases from J, with 12 bases between. The CDR3 is 14 amino acids. CDR3 sequence (DNA): TGTGCCAGCAGCTTTCGCGGCCGCCAAGATACGCAGTATTTT. Its protein product is CASSFRGRQDTQYF.

This clone was seen more than once but under ten times. This sequence joins TRBV18 and TRBJ1-1; 9 bases map to TRBD1. Germline V CDR1 and CDR2: KGHSH, LQKENI. The CDR3 is made up of 12 amino acids. The junction had 8 bases not matched to a gene; V was cut back by 11 bases and J by 7 bases. CDR3 residues: CAGGQGSFEAFF. As DNA, the CDR3 is TGTGCCGGGGGACAGGGTTCCTTTGAAGCTTTCTTT.

The chain is built from TRBV6-6 and TRBJ1-5; perhaps TRBD1 as D (5 bases). The length of the CDR3 is 15 residues. Trimming left V 7 bases short and J 7 bases short, with 20 bases between. The V gene's germline CDR1 is MNHNY and CDR2 SVGAGI (reference sequence). CDR3 in amino acids: CASTPKGAGGQPQHF. CDR3 in DNA: TGTGCCAGCACCCCTAAGGGCGCCGGGGGGCAGCCCCAGCATTTT.

This sequence joins TRBV9 and TRBJ2-2; 7 positions agree with TRBD2. V was pared by 4 bases and J by 3 bases, with 18 bases of the junction left unmatched. From germline, CDR1 is SGDLS and CDR2 YYNGEE. The CDR3 is 19 residues long. This chain's CDR3 is CASSPSSGLDIADTGELFF. The CDR3 DNA follows: TGTGCCAGCAGCCCCTCCTCAGGACTAGATATTGCGGACACCGGGGAGCTGTTTTTT.

A single count supports this clone. This chain links TRBV5-5 with TRBJ2-5; 8 bases are shared with TRBD2. J was trimmed by 1 base and V by 1 base; bases with no gene match: 15. The CDR3 consists of 19 residues. CDR1 and CDR2 (germline): SGHKS, YYEKEE (reference sequence). Here the CDR3 DNA reads TGTGCCAGCAGCTTGTGGCTAGCGGGTTCGGGTGCAGTCCAAGAGACCCAGTACTTC. Amino acid sequence: CASSLWLAGSGAVQETQYF.

V is TRBV14 and J is TRBJ2-4, with a possible D match to TRBD1 (6 bases). The CDR3 spans 15 residues. Germline lookup yields CDR1 SGHDN and CDR2 FVKESK. Trimming took 5 bases from V and 4 from J, leaving 15 bases between them. In DNA, the CDR3 is TGTGCCAGCAGCAGAGGGGGACGCCAAAAAAACATTCAGTACTTC. This codes for CASSRGGRQKNIQYF.

V and J are TRBV27 and TRBJ2-7; 7 bases line up with TRBD2. Per the germline V gene, CDR1 is MNHEY and CDR2 is SMNVEV (reference sequence). This CDR3 contains 17 residues. The trim removed 2 bases at V and 2 bases at J, leaving 12 bases unmatched. The CDR3 loop reads CASSLITGGSGAYEQYF. CDR3 nucleotide sequence: TGTGCCAGCAGTTTAATAACTGGCGGGAGCGGGGCCTACGAGCAGTACTTC.